What follows describes a single T cell receptor beta chain. Here immunoSEQ multiplex PCR was the method, and the copy in TCRdb shows in-frame clones only, minus some. The sample carries a few hundred thousand clones, 85% to 90% recorded once. No more than 2 weeks before study entry, exposed participants had met a case of COVID-19. These data originate in a study of blood T cell repertoires in COVID-19. The germline CDR1 and CDR2 sequences are MDHEN and SYDVKM. V lost 8 bases, J lost 4 bases, and 20 bases lay in between. The CDR3 is made up of 15 amino acids. Sequenced material: PBMCs or T cells enriched from blood (not recorded which). This rearrangement joins TRBV28 to TRBJ1-1; D might be TRBD1 (5 bases). This receptor was taken from a woman in her forties or fifties who had been exposed to COVID-19. CDR3 DNA sequence: TGTGCCAGCGCCACCTTTTTCGGGAGGGGCACTGAAGCTTTCTTT. Amino acid sequence: CASATFFGRGTEAFF.